This TCR beta chain was retrieved from a study of identical twins. Trimming pared 7 bases from V and 3 bases from J, leaving 7 bases between. The CDR3 is made up of 11 amino acids. Germline CDR1 is MNHEY and CDR2 is SVGEGT. TCRdb reprocessed the 5' RACE reads with MiXCR, giving one entry per CDR3 protein. This sample has over 500,000 distinct CDR3 sequences, with less than 25% found just once. The sample was also linked to a second study, of T cells expressing NK-cell markers. According to that study: Topping the CD3+CD56-NKG2C+ fraction as well were these clonotypes, in a few donors.

The chain carries TRBV6-2 or TRBV6-3 and TRBJ2-7, with D hard to call. The clonotype originates from a woman aged 18-29 years in good health. Sequencing was done on a sample of CD4+ T cells sorted from blood. Here the CDR3 reads CASKSGYEQYF. The CDR3 DNA reads as TGTGCCAGCAAATCGGGCTACGAGCAGTACTTC.